This T cell receptor (beta chain) appears in the sequencing data of a study of T-cell memory formation after mild COVID-19. General study points: Pre-infection memory carried some responding clones, suggesting that cross-reactive memory joined. Contracting CD4+ clones sat mainly in CM and EM; CD8+ in EMRA.

V was pared by 3 bases and J by 7 bases, with 9 bases of the junction left unmatched. The length of the CDR3 is 15 residues. Looked up from germline, CDR1 is ENHRY and CDR2 is SYGVKD. There are a few counts of this clonotype. Its antigen is not known. UMIs and sample barcodes were carried by the TCR alpha and TCR beta cDNA libraries that 5'RACE produced using constant-segment primers. TCRdb called the 5' RACE reads again in MiXCR, with one record for every CDR3 protein. The profile shows 470,000 or so distinct CDR3 sequences, roughly 18% of them singletons. Sequenced input: PBMCs or a T cell subset sorted from them (not recorded which). The V call is TRBV10-3, the J call TRBJ1-5; TRBD1 agrees at 7 bases. The source of this sequence is a man younger than 35 who had mild COVID-19 (a few samples of this study predate the infection). Cell type and time point are not known. The CDR3 DNA reads TGTGCCATCAGTGACCCTACTCAGGGGGGGCAGCCCCAGCATTTT. Protein: CAISDPTQGGQPQHF.